One and the same sample provided the 18 T cell receptor beta chains below, sequenced in a study of shared clonotypes between healthy human individuals. Profiled with immunoSEQ multiplex PCR; TCRdb holds only in-frame clones, not every one. The sample yields about 1 million clones, 65% to 75% seen once. Sequenced material: memory CD4+ T cells sorted from blood. Subset denoted: CD45RA-negative fraction. The receptor set was obtained from a man aged 18 to 29 in good health.

This clone was detected once. Other DNA variants within this sample encode the same CDR3. This chain links TRBV6-5 with TRBJ1-1; a weak D match, TRBD1 (6 bases). V was cut by 3 bases and J by 5 bases, with 10 bases left in between. Germline CDR1 reads MNHEY; CDR2 reads SVGAGI. The CDR3 sequence is 13 residues long. CDR3 amino acids: CASSYIGGTEAFF. In DNA, the CDR3 is TGTGCCAGCAGTTATATAGGGGGGACTGAAGCTTTCTTT.

This chain joins TRBV10-2 and TRBJ2-7; 7 nucleotides line up with TRBD1. Trimming cost V 9 bases and J 2 bases; bases outside gene matches: 4. CDR3 length: 12 amino acids. Germline CDR1 is WSHSY and CDR2 is SAAADI. The CDR3: CASTTGAYEQYF. As DNA, the CDR3 is TGCGCCAGTACCACAGGGGCCTACGAGCAGTACTTC.

This clone was seen more than once but under ten times. Additional DNA sequences in this sample encode the identical CDR3. The V gene is TRBV5-1, the J gene TRBJ2-3; no definite D call. V dropped 0 bases and J dropped 2 bases, with 7 bases sitting between them. Germline V gives CDR1 SGHRS, CDR2 YFSETQ. This CDR3 spans 14 amino acids. The CDR3 sequence is CASSLGGHTDTQYF. In nucleotides, the CDR3 is TGCGCCAGCAGCTTGGGAGGTCACACAGATACGCAGTATTTT. The complete variable domain, with remaining parts taken from reference TRBV5-1 and TRBJ2-3, reads KAGVTQTPRYLIKTRGQQVTLSCSPISGHRSVSWYQQTPGQGLQFLFEYFSETQRNKGNFPGRFSGRQFSNSRSEMNVSTLELGDSALYLCASSLGGHTDTQYFGPGTRLTVL.

This sequence joins TRBV7-2 and TRBJ2-3; 7 positions agree with TRBD1. Germline V lookup: CDR1 SGHTA, CDR2 FQGNSA. This CDR3 is 14 amino acids long. V dropped 5 bases and J dropped 4; count of bases not matched to a gene: 6. CDR3 sequence reads: CASSDRARADTQYF. The CDR3 nucleotides are TGTGCCAGCAGCGACAGGGCTCGCGCAGATACGCAGTATTTT. The variable domain in full, with the rest retrieved from reference TRBV7-2 and TRBJ2-3, is GAGVSQSPSNKVTEKGKDVELRCDPISGHTALYWYRQSLGQGLEFLIYFQGNSAPDKSGLPSDRFSAERTGGSVSTLTIQRTQQEDSAVYLCASSDRARADTQYFGPGTRLTVL.

The CDR3 sequence: CASSYEGKYGYTF. The CDR3 DNA follows: TGTGCCAGCAGTTACGAGGGGAAGTATGGCTACACCTTC. The rearrangement uses TRBV6-5 and TRBJ1-2; D is perhaps TRBD1 (5 bases). V shed 2 bases and J shed 5 bases, with 9 bases lying between them. CDR1 is MNHEY and CDR2 is SVGAGI in the germline V gene. The CDR3 is 13 residues long.

The CDR3 DNA sequence: TGTGCCAGCAGACAGGGAAAGGGAGGCGGCTACACCTTC. Translated, it gives CASRQGKGGGYTF. The chain couples TRBV27 to TRBJ1-2; perhaps TRBD1 as D (6 bases). This CDR3 is 13 amino acids long. From germline, CDR1 is MNHEY and CDR2 SMNVEV (reference sequence). The V gene lost 6 bases and the J gene lost 8 bases, with 16 bases spanning the gap.

The J gene is TRBJ2-2, the V gene TRBV5-4, with TRBD2 as a possible D gene (7 bases). From germline, CDR1 is SGHNT and CDR2 YYREEE (reference sequence). CDR3 length: 14 amino acids. V was trimmed by 1 base and J by 4 bases, leaving 8 bases between them. CDR3 sequence: CASSLRGATGELFF. The CDR3 coding sequence is TGTGCCAGCAGCTTGCGGGGGGCCACCGGGGAGCTGTTTTTT.

The chain employs TRBV5-4 and TRBJ1-2; 9 positions match TRBD1. The V gene end was trimmed by 0 bases and the J gene end by 8 bases; junction bases not matched to a gene: 8. CDR1 is SGHNT and CDR2 is YYREEE in the germline V gene (reference sequence). The CDR3 runs to 15 residues. DNA of the CDR3: TGTGCCAGCAGCTTGGCTGGGACAGGGAGGAAAGGCTACACCTTC. Protein: CASSLAGTGRKGYTF.

Of note for this clone: A much larger clone lies one base from this, so it may be a read error. The chain is built from TRBV11-3 and TRBJ2-2; the D gene is possibly TRBD2 (5 bases). CDR1 is SGHNT and CDR2 is YENEEA in the germline V gene. V lost 3 bases, J lost 6 bases, and 5 bases lay in between. The CDR3 runs to 12 residues. This chain's CDR3 is CASSFGAGELFF. In DNA form, the CDR3 reads TGTGCCAGCAGCTTCGGGGCCGGGGAGCTGTTTTTT.

The chain carries TRBV4-3 and TRBJ2-2; TRBD2 is a possible D gene (5 bases). Germline V gene lookup returns CDR1 LGHNA and CDR2 YSLEER. The V and J ends lost 0 bases and 5 bases respectively, with 19 bases between them. This CDR3 is 18 amino acids long. The CDR3 DNA reads TGCGCCAGCAGCCAAGATTGGGGTTTTAAATCGGGGACCGGGGAGCTGTTTTTT. Translation gives CASSQDWGFKSGTGELFF.

V usage is TRBV6-1 and J usage is TRBJ2-5; the D gene is possibly TRBD1 (5 bases). V lost 4 bases to trimming and J lost 14 bases, with 11 bases between them. This CDR3 region has 10 residues. Per the germline V gene, CDR1 is MNHNS and CDR2 is SASEGT. The CDR3 nucleotides read TGTGCCAGCAGTGGAACAGGAACCTACTTC. Translated, it gives CASSGTGTYF.

The table lists this clone with many counts. The CDR3 spells CASSLAAVFYNEQFF. The CDR3, as DNA: TGCGCCAGCAGCTTGGCCGCGGTATTCTACAATGAGCAGTTCTTC. J is TRBJ2-1 and V is TRBV5-1; no clear D. Germline CDR1 and CDR2: SGHRS and YFSETQ. The CDR3 runs 15 residues. Trimming left V 0 bases short and J 3 bases short, with 10 bases between.

V and J are TRBV6-5 and TRBJ2-1; either TRBD1 or TRBD2 may fit D (6 bases each). V was shortened by 0 bases and J by 7 bases, with 13 bases between the two germline ends. Germline assignment: CDR1 MNHEY and CDR2 SVGAGI. The CDR3 is made up of 15 amino acids. CDR3: CASSYSGGPGNEQFF. The CDR3 DNA is TGTGCCAGCAGTTACTCGGGGGGCCCGGGGAATGAGCAGTTCTTC.

In its sample, this clone was seen a few times. V is TRBV4-3 and J is TRBJ2-2; D not certain. Trimming pared 5 bases from V and 6 bases from J, leaving 10 bases between. CDR1 is LGHNA, CDR2 YSLEER, per germline. The CDR3 is 13 residues long. The CDR3 DNA follows: TGCGCCAGCAGCTTATTTGAGTCCGGGGAGCTGTTTTTT. Translated: CASSLFESGELFF.

The chain carries TRBV4-3 and TRBJ2-1; 9 nucleotides line up with TRBD2. Germline V gives CDR1 LGHNA, CDR2 YSLEER. CDR3 length: 17 amino acids. V shed 0 bases and J 2 bases; nucleotides not matched to a gene: 5. This CDR3 reads CASSQDLERGAYNEQFF. DNA for the CDR3: TGCGCCAGCAGCCAAGATTTAGAGCGGGGGGCCTACAATGAGCAGTTCTTC.

V gene TRBV14 combines with J gene TRBJ1-1, with a tentative D call TRBD1 (5 bases). The germline CDR1 and CDR2 sequences are SGHDN and FVKESK. V dropped 3 bases and J dropped 1 base, with 6 bases sitting between them. The CDR3 contains 13 residues. For the CDR3, the DNA is TGTGCCAGCAGCCACAGGGCGAACACTGAAGCTTTCTTT. Translating it yields CASSHRANTEAFF.

The chain employs TRBV2 and TRBJ2-7; 9 positions match TRBD1. Trimming cost V 8 bases and J 2 bases; bases outside gene matches: 4. The CDR3 length is 13 residues. Germline V CDR1 and CDR2: SNHLY, FYNNEI. CDR3 sequence: CASGTGTTYEQYF. The CDR3 DNA sequence: TGTGCCAGCGGGACAGGGACCACCTACGAGCAGTACTTC.

The V and J genes are TRBV10-2 and TRBJ1-5; TRBD1 is a possible D gene (5 bases). Germline-derived CDR1 and CDR2 are WSHSY and SAAADI. Trimming took off 6 bases at V and 3 bases at J, with 15 bases between the two ends. The CDR3 consists of 15 residues. The CDR3: CASSSPAGYNQPQHF. Here the CDR3 DNA reads TGCGCCAGCAGCTCACCGGCAGGGTACAATCAGCCCCAGCATTTT.